Each of the 27 T cell receptor beta chains below was sequenced from the same sample in a study of blood T cell repertoires in COVID-19. Using immunoSEQ multiplex PCR, the repertoire was profiled, and TCRdb retains in-frame clones only, with some absent. The data hold around 15,000 clones, with about 87% observed a single time. Sequencing input: peripheral blood. Receptor source: a human donor in a cohort sampled during active COVID-19.

V gene TRBV5-6 combines with J gene TRBJ2-7, with D perhaps matching TRBD1 (6 bases). Looked up from germline, CDR1 is SGHDT and CDR2 is YYEEEE. The CDR3 spans 17 residues. The germline V and J ends were trimmed by 2 bases and 7 bases, with 25 bases remaining between them. The CDR3 nucleotides read TGTGCCAGCAGCTTATACCAACTCCGGGACACCCTTGGTGAGCAGTACTTC. Translation: CASSLYQLRDTLGEQYF.

The chain recombines TRBV28 with TRBJ1-5, with TRBD1 matching 10 bases. The junction had 6 bases not matched to a gene; V was cut back by 6 bases and J by 7 bases. Germline loops: CDR1 MDHEN, CDR2 SYDVKM. The CDR3 runs to 14 residues. In DNA, the CDR3 is TGTGCCAGCAGACCGACAGGGGGCGGCCAGCCCCAGCATTTT. This sequence encodes CASRPTGGGQPQHF.

This clone occurred once. V and J are TRBV6-5 and TRBJ2-2; TRBD2 aligns across 10 bases. The CDR3 loop spans 15 amino acids. Germline V gene sequence: CDR1 MNHEY, CDR2 SVGAGI. Trimming at V came to 6 bases and at J to 10 bases, leaving 11 bases not matched to a gene. Here the CDR3 DNA reads TGTGCCAGCAGGTCCTTGGGGACTAGCGCTGAGGAGCTGTTTTTT. Translating gives CASRSLGTSAEELFF.

This clone has more than one count but fewer than ten. This chain links TRBV11-2 with TRBJ1-1; D remains ambiguous. From germline, CDR1 is SGHAT and CDR2 FQNNGV. V gave up 5 bases and J gave up 1 base, with 8 bases separating them. The CDR3 contains 13 residues. CDR3 nucleotide sequence: TGTGCCAGCAGCCAACAGCCGAACACTGAAGCTTTCTTT. Translating gives CASSQQPNTEAFF.

The genes are TRBV6-6 and TRBJ2-1; 10 nucleotides align to TRBD2. V trimming: 0 bases; J trimming: 12 bases; junction bases outside the gene matches: 8. The V gene's germline CDR1 is MNHNY and CDR2 SVGAGI (reference sequence). The CDR3 spans 15 residues. The CDR3 loop reads CASSYSASGREAQFF. The CDR3 DNA follows: TGTGCCAGCAGTTACTCGGCTAGCGGGAGAGAGGCGCAGTTCTTC.

This clone appeared a single time. This sequence joins TRBV15 and TRBJ2-5, with D unclear. The V end lost 1 base, the J end lost 0 bases, and 6 bases lay between the germline ends. The CDR3 totals 14 residues. In germline, CDR1 is LNHNV, CDR2 YYDKDF (reference sequence). The CDR3 sequence: CATSRGLNQETQYF. CDR3 DNA: TGTGCCACCAGCAGAGGACTGAACCAAGAGACCCAGTACTTC.

The chain is built from TRBV11-2 and TRBJ2-1; TRBD2 aligns across 15 bases. Germline CDR1 reads SGHAT; CDR2 reads FQNNGV. V lost 3 bases, J lost 10 bases, and 7 bases stayed unmatched. CDR3 length equals 16 residues. The chain's CDR3 is CASSFGLAGGLSEQFF. The CDR3 region has the DNA TGTGCCAGCAGCTTCGGACTAGCGGGAGGGTTGAGCGAGCAGTTCTTC.

The table lists this clone with a count of one. V usage is TRBV10-3 and J usage is TRBJ2-2, with 13 bases fitting TRBD2. Per the germline V gene, CDR1 is ENHRY and CDR2 is SYGVKD. This CDR3 spans 16 amino acids. Germline trimming cut 4 bases from V and 2 bases from J; bases unmatched to any gene: 1. CDR3 region: CAISGLAGGNTGELFF. The CDR3 region has the DNA TGTGCCATCAGTGGACTAGCGGGAGGAAACACCGGGGAGCTGTTTTTT.

The V gene is TRBV14, the J gene TRBJ2-7; D gene ambiguous. The V end lost 0 bases, the J end lost 2 bases, and 20 bases lay between the germline ends. CDR3 length: 18 residues. Germline V CDR1 and CDR2: SGHDN, FVKESK. CDR3 DNA: TGTGCCAGCAGCCAAGACGGAATCAACTTTGGAGAGGCCTACGAGCAGTACTTC. Encoded protein: CASSQDGINFGEAYEQYF.

V usage is TRBV7-2 and J usage is TRBJ2-6; perhaps TRBD1 as D (5 bases). Deletions cut 6 bases from V and 1 base from J, with 7 bases between. The length of the CDR3 is 14 residues. Germline V gene sequence: CDR1 SGHTA, CDR2 FQGNSA. In nucleotides, the CDR3 is TGTGCCAGCAGGTCAGGGTCTGGGGCCAACGTCCTGACTTTC. Translation: CASRSGSGANVLTF.

This clone was seen just once. The chain carries TRBV11-1 and TRBJ2-5; 7 nucleotides agree with TRBD1. Germline V gene lookup returns CDR1 SGHAT and CDR2 FQDESV (reference sequence). The V gene end was trimmed by 6 bases and the J gene end by 5 bases; junction bases not matched to a gene: 9. CDR3 length: 14 residues. CDR3 region: CASSRTPTGETQYF. As DNA, the CDR3 is TGTGCCAGCAGTCGGACCCCGACAGGGGAGACCCAGTACTTC.

The chain links TRBV6-1 to TRBJ1-6, with a possible D match to TRBD1 (5 bases). The CDR3 runs to 15 residues. Germline CDR1 and CDR2: MNHNS and SASEGT. V lost 3 bases to trimming and J lost 10 bases, with 16 bases between them. CDR3 nucleotide sequence: TGTGCCAGCAGTGAGGGGCGGACGGGAGGATCACCCCTCCACTTT. Translation gives CASSEGRTGGSPLHF.

The V call is TRBV10-2, the J call TRBJ2-7; 9 bases are shared with TRBD2. Trimming removed 3 bases from V and 3 bases from J; junction bases left unmatched: 6. CDR3 length equals 15 residues. CDR1 and CDR2 from the germline V gene are WSHSY and SAAADI. CDR3 in DNA: TGCGCCAGCAGTGATGGGGCTAGCGGGAACTACGAGCAGTACTTC. Encoded protein: CASSDGASGNYEQYF.

V usage is TRBV28 and J usage is TRBJ2-7; D may be TRBD1 (5 bases). Germline V gene sequence: CDR1 MDHEN, CDR2 SYDVKM. V gave up 7 bases and J gave up 0 bases, with 10 bases separating them. CDR3 size: 13 residues. CDR3 protein: CASNRLISYEQYF. DNA of the CDR3: TGTGCCAGCAACAGGCTTATCTCCTACGAGCAGTACTTC.

This chain joins TRBV25-1 and TRBJ2-7; 9 nucleotides line up with TRBD2. The V segment lost 3 bases and the J segment 3 bases; nucleotides outside the gene matches: 3. Per germline, CDR1 MGHDK and CDR2 SYGVNS. The CDR3 extends over 14 amino acids. CDR3 residues: CASSDLAGSYEQYF. The CDR3 DNA reads TGTGCCAGCAGTGACCTAGCGGGAAGCTACGAGCAGTACTTC.

The V call is TRBV4-2, the J call TRBJ2-7; TRBD2 matches at 8 bases. Unmatched junction bases numbered 5, after V lost 1 base and J lost 3 bases. The CDR3 length is 15 residues. Germline CDR1 LGHNA, CDR2 YNFKEQ. CDR3 bases: TGTGCCAGCAGCCAAGTTCGTCTAGCGGGCTACGAGCAGTACTTC. This encodes CASSQVRLAGYEQYF.

CDR3 protein: CASSIAKNIQYF. The CDR3 bases are TGTGCCAGCTCTATAGCCAAAAACATTCAGTACTTC. This chain connects TRBV2 to TRBJ2-4; no firm D call. CDR1 and CDR2 from the germline V gene are SNHLY and FYNNEI. The V gene lost 8 bases and the J gene lost 0 bases, with 5 bases spanning the gap. This CDR3 has 12 amino acids. Drawing the rest from reference TRBV2 and TRBJ2-4, the complete variable domain is EPEVTQTPSHQVTQMGQEVILRCVPISNHLYFYWYRQILGQKVEFLVSFYNNEISEKSEIFDDQFSVERPDGSNFTLKIRSTKLEDSAMYFCASSIAKNIQYFGAGTRLSVL.

The genes are TRBV5-1 and TRBJ1-4, with 7 bases fitting TRBD1. The trim removed 1 base at V and 8 bases at J, leaving 11 bases unmatched. The CDR3 is 16 amino acids. Germline-derived CDR1 and CDR2 are SGHRS and YFSETQ. The CDR3 region is CASSLTGDTNSEKLFF. CDR3 sequence (DNA): TGCGCCAGCAGCTTGACAGGGGATACTAACAGCGAAAAACTGTTTTTT.

V gene TRBV6-5 combines with J gene TRBJ1-1, with TRBD1 as a possible D gene (6 bases). The germline V and J ends were trimmed by 6 bases and 4 bases, with 15 bases remaining between them. This CDR3 has 14 residues. CDR1 is MNHEY, CDR2 SVGAGI, per germline. The CDR3 here is CASSPGGGGTEAFF. The CDR3 coding sequence is TGTGCCAGCAGCCCCGGAGGGGGGGGCACTGAAGCTTTCTTT.

The J gene is TRBJ2-5, the V gene TRBV18; 13 nucleotides match TRBD2. Germline V lookup: CDR1 KGHSH, CDR2 LQKENI. The CDR3 length is 18 residues. Unmatched junction bases numbered 11, after V lost 2 bases and J lost 5 bases. The CDR3 protein is CASSPITSGRGTSETQYF. CDR3 in DNA: TGTGCCAGCTCACCAATCACTAGCGGGAGGGGCACCTCGGAGACCCAGTACTTC.

The rearrangement uses TRBV27 and TRBJ2-5; TRBD1 matches 9 bases. The J segment lost 5 bases and the V segment lost 2 bases, leaving 3 bases of the junction unmatched. The CDR3 loop spans 14 amino acids. From germline, CDR1 is MNHEY and CDR2 SMNVEV (reference sequence). CDR3 sequence reads: CASSLIDRGETQYF. CDR3 nucleotides: TGTGCCAGCAGTTTAATAGACAGGGGGGAGACCCAGTACTTC.

The CDR3 DNA sequence: TGTGCCAGCAGCCAACCAGGACAGGGCGGGGAGCAGTACTTC. This translates into CASSQPGQGGEQYF. This chain joins TRBV4-2 and TRBJ2-7; TRBD1 matches 8 bases. The CDR3 totals 14 residues. V gave up 2 bases and J gave up 7 bases; unmatched junction bases: 7. Germline-derived CDR1 and CDR2 are LGHNA and YNFKEQ.

This chain uses TRBV10-1 with TRBJ2-3, with D perhaps TRBD2 (6 bases). V shed 0 bases and J shed 8 bases, with 9 bases lying between them. The CDR3 is 13 amino acids. Germline loops: CDR1 WNHNN, CDR2 SYGVQD (reference sequence). The CDR3 coding sequence is TGCGCCAGCAGTGAGTCGTTGGGGGGTACGCAGTATTTT. It encodes CASSESLGGTQYF.

The chain has TRBV12-3 or TRBV12-4 and TRBJ2-3, with D perhaps matching TRBD2 (6 bases). The CDR3 loop spans 11 amino acids. V lost 3 bases and J 8 bases, leaving 6 bases between the germline ends. Here the CDR3 DNA reads TGTGCCAGCAGTTTGGGGGGTACGCAGTATTTT. Encoded protein: CASSLGGTQYF.

The V gene is TRBV3-1 (or the pseudogene TRBV3-2), the J gene TRBJ2-6, with 8 nucleotides matching TRBD1. This CDR3 region has 19 residues. V shed 5 bases, J shed 4 bases, and the junction held 16 bases outside the gene matches. Per germline, CDR1 LGHDT and CDR2 YNNKEL (reference sequence). Here the CDR3 reads CASSSYRGSADAGANVLTF. CDR3 coding DNA: TGTGCCAGCAGCTCCTACAGGGGGTCCGCCGACGCCGGGGCCAACGTCCTGACTTTC.

The chain joins TRBV5-1 to TRBJ2-1, with 7 bases lining up with TRBD1. The CDR3 loop spans 15 amino acids. Germline loops: CDR1 SGHRS, CDR2 YFSETQ. V shed 0 bases and J 2 bases; nucleotides not matched to a gene: 2. DNA for the CDR3: TGCGCCAGCAGCTTGGGACAGGGCACCTACAATGAGCAGTTCTTC. As protein: CASSLGQGTYNEQFF.

The rearrangement uses TRBV10-3 and TRBJ2-5, with a possible D match to TRBD1 (6 bases). Deletions cut 4 bases from V and 5 bases from J, with 17 bases between. This CDR3 has 15 residues. Looked up from germline, CDR1 is ENHRY and CDR2 is SYGVKD. CDR3 amino acids: CAISGSQGRGETQYF. The CDR3 DNA is TGTGCCATCAGTGGGTCACAGGGTCGAGGGGAGACCCAGTACTTC.